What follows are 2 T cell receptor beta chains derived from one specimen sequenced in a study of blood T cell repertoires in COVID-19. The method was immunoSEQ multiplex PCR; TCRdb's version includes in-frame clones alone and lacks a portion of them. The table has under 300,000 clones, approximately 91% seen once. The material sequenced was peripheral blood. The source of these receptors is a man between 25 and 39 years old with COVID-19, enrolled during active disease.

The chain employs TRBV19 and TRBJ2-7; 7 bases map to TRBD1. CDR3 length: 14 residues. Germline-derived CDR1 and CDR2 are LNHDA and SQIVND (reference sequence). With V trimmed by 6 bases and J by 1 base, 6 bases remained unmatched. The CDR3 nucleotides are TGTGCCAGTAGCTTAACAGGGGCATCCTACGAGCAGTACTTC. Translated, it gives CASSLTGASYEQYF.

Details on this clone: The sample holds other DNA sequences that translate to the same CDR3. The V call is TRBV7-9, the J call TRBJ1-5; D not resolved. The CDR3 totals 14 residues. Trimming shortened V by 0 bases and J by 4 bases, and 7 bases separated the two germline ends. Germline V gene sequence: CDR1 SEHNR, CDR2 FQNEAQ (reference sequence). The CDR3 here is CASSLAGRNQPQHF. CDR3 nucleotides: TGTGCCAGCAGCTTAGCAGGGAGAAATCAGCCCCAGCATTTT.